The 22 T cell receptor beta chains reported below all come from one sample, sequenced in a study of vaccination and CD4 T cells after COVID-19. Once obtained from cultured CD4+ T cells, the DNA was sequenced using the Oncomine TCR Beta short-read assay. One entry per CDR3 protein results from TCRdb running MiXCR on the PCR reads. The sample yields nearly 4,500 distinct CDR3 sequences, roughly 63% seen once. Their antigens are not known. Treatment meaning: roughly ten-day PBMC culture with coronavirus spike peptide pools or control peptides (ViraFEST assay). An unexposed donor provided the CD4+ T cells, which were collected before the COVID-19 pandemic (2011-2018). Sequencing was carried out using CD4+ T cells from blood, cultured in vitro. These TCRs come from a human donor in good health.

The chain couples TRBV5-6 to TRBJ2-6; D is undetermined. There are 13 residues in the CDR3. V was shortened by 5 bases and J by 0 bases, with 3 bases between the two germline ends. Germline V lookup: CDR1 SGHDT, CDR2 YYEEEE. The CDR3 here is CASRDSGANVLTF. Written as DNA, the CDR3 is TGTGCCAGCAGGGACTCTGGGGCCAACGTCCTGACTTTC.

This chain joins TRBV20-1 and TRBJ2-7, with 8 nucleotides matching TRBD2. Losses at the gene ends were 6 bases for V and 5 bases for J; bases not matched to a gene: 12. The CDR3 is made up of 14 amino acids. The germline gives CDR1 DFQATT, CDR2 SNEGSKA (reference sequence). In nucleotides, the CDR3 is TGCAGTGCAAGCCCGGGACTAGACTCTGACGAGCAGTACTTC. The encoded protein is CSASPGLDSDEQYF.

V usage is TRBV2 and J usage is TRBJ2-2; D uncertain. CDR1 is SNHLY, CDR2 FYNNEI, per germline. V was clipped by 10 bases and J by 5 bases, with 8 bases between them. The CDR3 loop spans 11 amino acids. Here the CDR3 DNA reads TGTGCCATTACAAAAACCGGGGAGCTGTTTTTT. Translating it yields CAITKTGELFF.

The chain couples TRBV2 to TRBJ1-2, with D maybe TRBD1 (6 bases). The V end was cut by 7 bases, the J end by 7 bases, with 16 bases between. The CDR3 contains 13 residues. Germline CDR1 reads SNHLY; CDR2 reads FYNNEI. The CDR3 here is CASTMDSPGGYTF. The CDR3 DNA sequence: TGTGCCAGCACCATGGACAGTCCTGGTGGCTACACCTTC.

The chain joins TRBV10-1 to TRBJ1-5; no clear D. V lost 2 bases and J lost 2, with 13 bases in between. The CDR3 runs 16 residues. CDR1 is WNHNN and CDR2 is SYGVQD in the germline V gene (reference sequence). The CDR3 here is CASSERIEAGNQPQHF. The CDR3 bases are TGCGCCAGCAGTGAGCGAATTGAGGCGGGCAATCAGCCCCAGCATTTT.

The rearrangement joins TRBV19 to TRBJ2-3; tentative D call: TRBD1 (5 bases). This CDR3 has 14 residues. Trimming stripped 7 bases from V and 2 bases from J, with 13 bases between. Germline CDR1 is LNHDA and CDR2 is SQIVND (reference sequence). The DNA of the CDR3 is TGTGCCAGTAAGGTGAAAGGGGACACAGATACGCAGTATTTT. Its protein product is CASKVKGDTDTQYF.

The chain combines TRBV5-1 with TRBJ2-5; TRBD1 matches at 11 bases. The V gene end was trimmed by 0 bases and the J gene end by 5 bases; junction bases not matched to a gene: 3. Germline CDR1 SGHRS, CDR2 YFSETQ. This CDR3 comprises 15 residues. Here the CDR3 reads CASSLGGQGDETQYF. CDR3 nucleotides: TGCGCCAGCAGCTTGGGGGGACAGGGGGACGAGACCCAGTACTTC.

The J gene is TRBJ2-3, the V gene TRBV29-1, with a weak D call TRBD2 (5 bases). There are 11 residues in the CDR3. The germline gives CDR1 SQVTM, CDR2 ANQGSEA. Trimming took 4 bases from V and 4 from J, leaving 6 bases between them. The CDR3 loop reads CSVGGADTQYF. The CDR3 DNA reads TGCAGCGTTGGGGGAGCAGATACGCAGTATTTT.

V gene TRBV2 combines with J gene TRBJ1-5, with 9 bases that match TRBD1. The CDR3 is made up of 16 amino acids. Germline values: CDR1 SNHLY, CDR2 FYNNEI. Unmatched junction bases numbered 7, after V lost 2 bases and J lost 5 bases. DNA for the CDR3: TGTGCCAGCAGTGAATTTGGGGACAGGGAAGATCAGCCCCAGCATTTT. This codes for CASSEFGDREDQPQHF.

The V and J genes are TRBV20-1 and TRBJ2-7; 8 nucleotides match TRBD1. The V segment lost 0 bases and the J segment 4 bases; nucleotides outside the gene matches: 8. CDR1 and CDR2 (germline): DFQATT, SNEGSKA (reference sequence). The CDR3 is 15 residues long. In DNA form, the CDR3 reads TGCAGTGCTAGAGATCCAAGCAGGGGGCTATACGAGCAGTACTTC. Its translation is CSARDPSRGLYEQYF.

The V and J genes are TRBV2 and TRBJ2-2; 7 bases align to TRBD2. Per germline, CDR1 SNHLY and CDR2 FYNNEI. The CDR3 sequence is 15 residues long. V shed 8 bases, J shed 3 bases, and the junction held 9 bases outside the gene matches. Here the CDR3 DNA reads TGTGCCAGCTTAATACAGCGGGGACACACCGGGGAGCTGTTTTTT. Amino acid sequence: CASLIQRGHTGELFF.

The V call is TRBV25-1, the J call TRBJ2-3, with D tentatively TRBD1 or TRBD2 (5 bases each). CDR1 is MGHDK, CDR2 SYGVNS, per germline. The V end lost 6 bases, the J end lost 0 bases, and 13 bases lay between the germline ends. This CDR3 spans 15 amino acids. CDR3 sequence reads: CASSSPWGSTDTQYF. Here the CDR3 DNA reads TGTGCCAGCAGCTCACCTTGGGGGAGCACAGATACGCAGTATTTT.

The J gene is TRBJ2-1, the V gene TRBV6-2 or TRBV6-3; a weak D match, TRBD1 (6 bases). V lost 8 bases and J lost 7, with 15 bases in between. Looked up from germline, CDR1 is MNHEY and CDR2 is SVGEGT. The CDR3 contains 13 residues. DNA of the CDR3: TGTGCCAGCGGGCAGGGGTGGGGTAATGAGCAGTTCTTC. As protein: CASGQGWGNEQFF.

The rearrangement links TRBV24-1 to TRBJ1-6; 7 nucleotides align to TRBD1. The CDR3 extends over 16 amino acids. Germline trimming cut 8 bases from V and 7 bases from J; bases unmatched to any gene: 13. Germline values: CDR1 KGHDR, CDR2 SFDVKD. CDR3 DNA sequence: TGTGCCACCAACTATACAGGGGAAGTTAGGAATTCACCCCTCCACTTT. Amino acids: CATNYTGEVRNSPLHF.

This chain links TRBV19 with TRBJ1-4; D unclear. The V end lost 9 bases, the J end lost 10 bases, and 12 bases lay between the germline ends. CDR3 length equals 11 residues. CDR1 and CDR2 from the germline V gene are LNHDA and SQIVND (reference sequence). The CDR3 loop is CASGPSGKLFF. Here the CDR3 DNA reads TGTGCCAGCGGCCCGTCCGGAAAACTGTTTTTT.

The chain carries TRBV10-1 and TRBJ2-2, with a weak D call TRBD1 (6 bases). Germline assignment: CDR1 WNHNN and CDR2 SYGVQD (reference sequence). V was pared by 6 bases and J by 6 bases, with 8 bases between. This CDR3 is built from 12 residues. Here the CDR3 DNA reads TGCGCCAGCAGCAGGGGTCCCGGGGAGCTGTTTTTT. Residues: CASSRGPGELFF.

The J gene is TRBJ1-2, the V gene TRBV27, with no clear D. Between the trimmed V and J ends, which lost 0 bases and 0 bases, there was a span of 14 bases. CDR1 is MNHEY and CDR2 is SMNVEV in the germline V gene (reference sequence). The CDR3 has 17 amino acids. The CDR3 reads CASSLSAPRSANYGYTF. The CDR3 DNA reads as TGTGCCAGCAGTTTATCGGCCCCGCGGTCGGCTAACTATGGCTACACCTTC.

This chain connects TRBV28 to TRBJ1-3; no definite D call. The V gene's germline CDR1 is MDHEN and CDR2 SYDVKM. Trimming shortened V by 10 bases and J by 4 bases, and 23 bases separated the two germline ends. The CDR3 has 16 residues. The CDR3 DNA reads as TGTGCCACCACGACTCTTGATCCCCTGGGGGGAAACACCATATATTTT. It specifies CATTTLDPLGGNTIYF. The complete variable domain, with remaining parts taken from reference TRBV28 and TRBJ1-3, reads DVKVTQSSRYLVKRTGEKVFLECVQDMDHENMFWYRQDPGLGLRLIYFSYDVKMKEKGDIPEGYSVSREKKERFSLILESASTNQTSMYLCATTTLDPLGGNTIYFGEGSWLTVV.

The chain carries TRBV6-2 or TRBV6-3 and TRBJ2-2, with 10 bases that match TRBD2. V lost 4 bases, J lost 1 base, and 9 bases stayed unmatched. The CDR3 is made up of 18 amino acids. Germline CDR1 MNHEY, CDR2 SVGEGT. The CDR3 nucleotides are TGTGCCAGCAGTTCCCGGCTAGCGGGGGCCCTGAACACCGGGGAGCTGTTTTTT. Amino acids: CASSSRLAGALNTGELFF.

V gene TRBV10-1 combines with J gene TRBJ2-2; D ambiguous. The germline CDR1 and CDR2 sequences are WNHNN and SYGVQD (reference sequence). V was shortened by 0 bases and J by 4 bases, with 9 bases between the two germline ends. The CDR3 consists of 15 residues. Here the CDR3 reads CASSESAFFTGELFF. CDR3 DNA: TGCGCCAGCAGTGAGTCGGCGTTCTTCACCGGGGAGCTGTTTTTT.

The chain joins TRBV27 to TRBJ2-7; TRBD1 is a possible D gene (6 bases). The CDR3 runs to 15 residues. With 5 bases removed from V and 3 bases from J, the gap between germline ends came to 17 bases. Germline-derived CDR1 and CDR2 are MNHEY and SMNVEV (reference sequence). The CDR3 reads CASSPFRQVGYEQYF. DNA of the CDR3: TGTGCCAGCAGTCCGTTCCGACAGGTTGGCTACGAGCAGTACTTC.

This clonotype has more than one count but fewer than ten. The gene calls are TRBV6-2 or TRBV6-3 and TRBJ1-2; TRBD1 matches at 10 bases. Germline V gives CDR1 MNHEY, CDR2 SVGEGT. The CDR3 contains 16 residues. V gave up 5 bases and J gave up 4 bases; unmatched junction bases: 10. CDR3 DNA sequence: TGTGCCAGCAGTCGTACCGGGACAGGGGTCCTCTATGGCTACACCTTC. It translates to CASSRTGTGVLYGYTF.